A selection of T cell receptor beta chains follows, all from one sample in a study of shared clonotypes between healthy human individuals. Repertoires were generated with immunoSEQ multiplex PCR, while TCRdb's copy carries only in-frame clones and drops some. Altogether approximately 2,000,000 clones are present, under 95% being singletons, with the ten largest covering about 0.36%. Sequenced material: naive CD4+ T cells from PBMCs. Receptors originate from a young man in good health. Some clones in this sample may be carry-over from other donors' samples. The CDR3 runs from the conserved cysteine through the conserved F or W. D genes are given only for firm matches. Only some rows state a clone size, as once, few, many or a class for expanded clones.

cdr3_aa cdr3_nt d_call v_call clone_size j_call
CAIGFDALNTEAFF TGTGCCATAGGGTTCGACGCCCTGAACACTGAAGCTTTCTTT - TRBV28 once TRBJ1-1
CASSPTGTSGSGETQYF TGTGCCAGCAGCCCGACTGGGACTAGCGGGAGTGGAGAGACCCAGTACTTC TRBD2 TRBV7-3 - TRBJ2-5
CASRDPGGGRGTQYF TGTGCCAGCAGGGACCCCGGGGGAGGCAGAGGTACGCAGTATTTT - TRBV2 - TRBJ2-3
CASSEARRPSGTSGRRSSYEQYF TGTGCCAGCAGTGAAGCTCGACGACCGTCCGGGACTAGCGGGAGGCGGAGCTCCTACGAGCAGTACTTC TRBD2 TRBV2 - TRBJ2-7
CASSSFSTGYTF TGTGCCAGCAGCTCTTTCTCTACTGGCTACACCTTC - TRBV7-9 - TRBJ1-2
CASSLDGIAYNEQFF TGTGCCAGCAGCTTAGATGGGATTGCCTACAATGAGCAGTTCTTC - TRBV7-8 - TRBJ2-1
CASSLVQGASGELFF TGTGCCAGCAGCTTGGTCCAGGGGGCATCCGGGGAGCTGTTTTTT TRBD1 TRBV5-5 - TRBJ2-2
CASSGQTTRNTEAFF TGCGCCAGCAGCGGACAGACAACGCGGAACACTGAAGCTTTCTTT - TRBV5-1 - TRBJ1-1
CASSYGGQLYEQYF TGTGCCAGCAGTTATGGGGGACAGCTATACGAGCAGTACTTC TRBD1 TRBV7-8 - TRBJ2-7
CSVFPGGSDTQYF TGCAGCGTTTTTCCCGGCGGGAGTGATACGCAGTATTTT TRBD2 TRBV29-1 - TRBJ2-3
CASSLTGTSGRRETQYF TGTGCCAGCAGCCTGACCGGGACTAGCGGGAGGAGGGAGACCCAGTACTTC TRBD2 TRBV5-5 - TRBJ2-5
CSVDEGGNEKLFF TGCAGCGTCGATGAGGGCGGGAATGAAAAACTGTTTTTT - TRBV29-1 - TRBJ1-4
CASSWGQGEAFF TGCGCCAGCAGCTGGGGACAGGGGGAAGCTTTCTTT TRBD1 TRBV5-1 - TRBJ1-1
CASSDLTGTSGTVGELFF TGTGCCAGCAGTGATCTCACCGGGACTAGCGGGACGGTCGGGGAGCTGTTTTTT TRBD2 TRBV6-1 - TRBJ2-2
CASSPLRPGIGNEQFF TGTGCCAGTAGTCCTCTCAGGCCAGGGATTGGCAATGAGCAGTTCTTC - TRBV19 - TRBJ2-1
CASSQGILETQYF TGCGCCAGCAGCCAAGGGATTCTGGAGACCCAGTACTTC - TRBV4-1 - TRBJ2-5
CASSPPGPGGNTIYF TGCGCCAGCAGCCCTCCGGGACCGGGGGGTAACACCATATATTTT - TRBV4-1 - TRBJ1-3
CASSVAGGKSYEQYF TGTGCCAGCAGCGTAGCGGGAGGGAAAAGCTACGAGCAGTACTTC TRBD2 TRBV9 - TRBJ2-7
CASSLDRGRQETQYF TGTGCCAGCAGCTTGGACAGGGGGCGACAGGAGACCCAGTACTTC TRBD1 TRBV5-4 - TRBJ2-5
CASRSLQGSEAFF TGTGCCAGCAGATCTTTACAGGGGTCTGAAGCTTTCTTT TRBD1 TRBV6-5 - TRBJ1-1
CTVYDTGELFF TGCACCGTGTACGATACCGGGGAGCTGTTTTTT - TRBV29-1 - TRBJ2-2
CAISGGTEAFF TGTGCCATCTCGGGGGGCACTGAAGCTTTCTTT - TRBV28 few TRBJ1-1
CASSLGQAGETQYF TGCGCCAGCAGCTTGGGACAGGCCGGAGAGACCCAGTACTTC - TRBV5-1 - TRBJ2-5
CASSSVGGTTEAFF TGTGCCAGCAGTTCCGTCGGGGGGACGACTGAAGCTTTCTTT - TRBV28 - TRBJ1-1
CASALAWYNEQFF TGTGCTAGTGCCCTAGCGTGGTACAATGAGCAGTTCTTC - TRBV12-5 - TRBJ2-1
CASSYSLPEKLFF TGTGCCAGCAGTTACTCGCTACCCGAAAAACTGTTTTTT - TRBV6-5 - TRBJ1-4
CASSWRQRRYQPQHF TGTGCCAGCAGTTGGCGACAGAGAAGATATCAGCCCCAGCATTTT - TRBV28 - TRBJ1-5
CASSSLRGRPGYTF TGTGCCAGCAGTTCCCTCCGGGGGCGGCCAGGCTACACCTTC - TRBV27 - TRBJ1-2
CASSVLLGDTGELFF TGTGCCAGCAGTGTTCTCTTGGGAGACACCGGGGAGCTGTTTTTT - TRBV2 once TRBJ2-2
CANTDRDNEQFF TGTGCCAACACCGACAGGGACAATGAGCAGTTCTTC TRBD1 TRBV28 - TRBJ2-1
CASRRSGRATDTQYF TGTGCCAGCAGACGGAGCGGGAGGGCCACAGATACGCAGTATTTT TRBD2 TRBV28 - TRBJ2-3
CASSDRLAGTYNEQFF TGTGCCAGCAGCGACAGACTAGCGGGGACCTACAATGAGCAGTTCTTC TRBD2 TRBV28 - TRBJ2-1
CASSLGGTLNEKLFF TGTGCCAGCAGTTTAGGGGGAACCCTTAATGAAAAACTGTTTTTT - TRBV28 - TRBJ1-4
CATSYGQDQETQYF TGTGCCACCAGCTACGGACAGGACCAAGAGACCCAGTACTTC TRBD1 TRBV15 - TRBJ2-5
CASSTTGGPYYNSPLHF TGTGCCAGCAGCACCACAGGGGGCCCATACTATAATTCACCCCTCCACTTT - TRBV21-1 - TRBJ1-6
CASSLGGAGETQYF TGTGCCAGCAGCTTGGGAGGGGCGGGAGAGACCCAGTACTTC TRBD2 TRBV7-3 - TRBJ2-5
CASSPLGGSTGELFF TGTGCCAGCAGCCCTTTGGGGGGATCGACCGGGGAGCTGTTTTTT - TRBV7-8 - TRBJ2-2
CATSPRQPGVGETQYF TGTGCCACCAGCCCTCGGCAGCCGGGAGTCGGAGAGACCCAGTACTTC - TRBV15 - TRBJ2-5
CASSFPPLSGGHEQYF TGTGCCAGCAGCTTCCCCCCCCTATCAGGGGGCCACGAGCAGTACTTC TRBD1 TRBV7-2 - TRBJ2-7
CASSDSWGEQFF TGTGCCAGCAGTGACTCCTGGGGTGAGCAGTTCTTC - TRBV28 - TRBJ2-1
CASSYRDSSSYEQYF TGTGCCAGCAGTTACCGGGACAGCTCCTCCTACGAGCAGTACTTC TRBD1 TRBV6-5 - TRBJ2-7
CASSPRRTSGRVTDTQYF TGTGCCAGCTCACCACGGCGTACTAGCGGGAGGGTAACAGATACGCAGTATTTT TRBD2 TRBV18 - TRBJ2-3
CASTAEGDPEKLFF TGTGCCAGTACCGCCGAGGGGGACCCCGAAAAACTGTTTTTT - TRBV19 - TRBJ1-4
CATSTSLAGGSYEQYF TGTGCCACCAGCACCAGTTTAGCGGGAGGATCCTACGAGCAGTACTTC TRBD2 TRBV15 - TRBJ2-7
CAISDRGQDHEKLFF TGTGCCATCAGTGATCGGGGTCAGGATCATGAAAAACTGTTTTTT - TRBV10-3 - TRBJ1-4
CASSVAGTSGGTGELFF TGTGCCAGCAGCGTAGCCGGGACTAGCGGGGGGACCGGGGAGCTGTTTTTT TRBD2 TRBV9 - TRBJ2-2
CAWAAEGRREQYF TGTGCCTGGGCCGCCGAGGGCCGTAGAGAGCAGTACTTC - TRBV30 - TRBJ2-7
CASSDRENQNTEAFF TGTGCCAGCAGTGACCGTGAAAACCAGAACACTGAAGCTTTCTTT - TRBV25-1 - TRBJ1-1